The clone carrying this T cell receptor (beta chain) came up a few times. This sample stems from a study of blood T cell repertoires in COVID-19. Using immunoSEQ multiplex PCR, the repertoire was profiled, and TCRdb retains in-frame clones only, with some absent. This sample has 15,000 to 20,000 clones, with about 86% found just once. The TCR sequence derives from a man between 65 and 80 years old with acute or convalescent COVID-19. The sequenced sample was peripheral blood.

DNA for the CDR3: TGTGCCAGCAGCACCGGACCAGGGGGGTACGAGCAGTACTTC. Its protein product is CASSTGPGGYEQYF. The chain links TRBV9 to TRBJ2-7; D possibly corresponds to TRBD1 (7 bases). The CDR3 sequence is 14 residues long. Germline V gene lookup returns CDR1 SGDLS and CDR2 YYNGEE. V dropped 4 bases and J dropped 4 bases, with 15 bases sitting between them.